This T cell receptor beta chain was profiled in a study of shared clonotypes between healthy human individuals (TCRdb year 2020). The study in broad terms: The cohort included a few men and a couple of women between 18 and 49 years of age. Each donor's leukapheresis produced roughly between roughly 0.85 and 10 billion PBMCs. To increase sequencing depth and limit assay-specific biases, TCR repertoire library preparation and sequencing were carried out by different laboratories using diverse techniques. For each donor, CD4 naive and CD4 memory were each given three plates, CD8 naive was given two plates, and CD8 memory was given one plate. Blood TCR repertoires of about five healthy adults were deeply sequenced to estimate repertoire size and the extent of clonotype sharing between individuals. What the research found in general, with its limitations: Pairwise subsampling indicated that sequencing depth was expected to affect the degree of clonotype sharing among donors. Incomplete sequencing was indicated by rarefaction of sorted-subset datasets, despite the large sequencing depth. Sampling was limited to blood, and TCR repertoires in tissue likely differ from TCR repertoires in blood. Compared with non-shared clonotypes, clonotypes shared by all four sorted-subset donors had higher generation probabilities. When a handful of donors were compared, the shared fraction of clonotypes was around 5% for naive CD4, around 3.5% for naive CD8, 2% to 2.5% for memory CD4, and roughly 0.4% for memory CD8. Because the study included a small number of donors, the genetic and exposure-history diversity represented was limited. Larger estimated clonotype richness was generally found for naive subsets than for memory subsets.

After removal of 1 base from V and 7 bases from J, the junction retains 5 bases not matched to a gene. Based on the germline V gene, the CDR1 and CDR2 sequences are SGHTA and FQGNSA. Including cysteine and phenylalanine, the CDR3 has 15 amino acids. The entry retains the CDR3 DNA only, 45 bases that are in frame from base 1. As for this clone: Its antigen target is currently unknown. Qualities for individual bases were not recorded, and no much larger clone is one base off.

The donors were healthy, HIV-negative adults with no recently reported acute infections or vaccinations. Every donor was a Caucasian adult residing in Nashville, Tennessee, USA. CD4+ T cells were enriched by magnetic negative selection, after which naive cells were positively selected on CD45RA and the negative fraction was taken as the memory subset. After blood collection by leukapheresis, PBMCs were isolated using Ficoll-Histopaque density gradient centrifugation and then cryopreserved in the vapor phase of liquid nitrogen. Purity and quantity of every magnetically sorted T cell population were checked by analytical flow cytometry. Genomic DNA was isolated from each sorted fraction and quantified by UV absorbance on a Nanodrop 2000c. TCR CDR3 regions were amplified from genomic DNA by multiplex PCR using the deep immunoSEQ assay. Extracted genomic DNA from each cell subset was spread evenly across all wells of several immunoSEQ 96-well plates, with each plate serving as a replicate. For sorted subsets, each replicate PCR was loaded with around 220 ng genomic DNA, equivalent to 30,000 to 35,000 T cell genomes. The purified libraries were quantified using a Qubit 3.0 fluorometer, sized with a Bioanalyzer 2100, and then quantified again using the KAPA Library Quantification kit. Each immunoSEQ 96-well plate was sequenced on its own single-read 150-cycle Illumina NextSeq 550 flow cell. The paper's data handling went like this. The immunoSEQ output contained only junctional sequences without quality scores, so filtering could not match that applied to full-length reads. Sequences were annotated with PyIR, a Python wrapper for IgBLAST v1.9, and V/J genes and CDR3 were assigned using IMGT germline references. Reads were removed for weak V/J assignments (E-value above 1e-6), missing CDR3, stop codons, out-of-frame junctions, or ambiguous translated residues. V3J clonotypes were defined as sequences sharing an identical inferred V gene, J gene, and CDR3 amino acid sequence. Percentage overlap between repertoires was computed as shared unique clonotypes divided by the size of the smaller repertoire. Richness of each repertoire was evaluated using RTK rarefaction, the Chao1 estimator, and Recon v2.1 estimates of unobserved clonotypes. OLGA was used to compute generation probabilities for all TCRbeta clonotypes that the gDNA method yielded from a handful of donors. Imported from immuneACCESS, the table was reduced by TCRdb to in-frame sequences with V and J called. These copies leave out some clones; in studies compared against another copy, an unresolved V gene accounts for under half, and the cause of the remainder is not known. V, J and clone size are taken as reported in that table, and D and trimming were inferred from the DNA itself. Within this sample are a few million clones, with nearly 97% of them counted one time only. 0.1% to 0.15% of the sample belongs to the ten largest clones.

The source is a man younger than 35 in good health. Sequenced: naive CD4+ T cells sorted from blood. What this sample's cell subset or site label stands for: CD45RA+ positively selected. The chain is assembled from TRBV7-2 and TRBJ1-2, with TRBD1 identical over 11 junction bases. The DNA reads as follows: TGTGCCAGCAGCTTAGGGGGACAGGGGGAGTCTGGCTACACCTTC. It specifies CASSLGGQGESGYTF. When the CDR3 is completed using the reference TRBV7-2 and TRBJ1-2 genes on either side, the full variable domain is GAGVSQSPSNKVTEKGKDVELRCDPISGHTALYWYRQSLGQGLEFLIYFQGNSAPDKSGLPSDRFSAERTGGSVSTLTIQRTQQEDSAVYLCASSLGGQGESGYTFGSGTRLTVV.